A single sample is the source of the 21 T cell receptor beta chains below, sequenced in a study of T cells in localized non-small cell lung cancer. Clones were read by immunoSEQ multiplex PCR, and TCRdb kept only the in-frame ones, dropping some. This table has roughly 86,000 clones, 84% appearing once. The specimen comprised peripheral blood, sampled before any cancer treatment. Every receptor here comes from a man aged 35 to 70 with stage I lung adenocarcinoma.

This chain joins TRBV5-8 and TRBJ1-2; 11 positions agree with TRBD1. V shed 3 bases and J 4 bases; nucleotides not matched to a gene: 8. Looked up from germline, CDR1 is SGHTS and CDR2 is YDEGEE. The CDR3 covers 16 residues. CDR3 residues: CASSSGTGGFSYGYTF. In DNA form, the CDR3 reads TGTGCCAGCAGCTCCGGGACAGGGGGTTTTAGCTATGGCTACACCTTC.

The chain joins TRBV2 to TRBJ2-2, with 8 bases aligning to TRBD2. Germline CDR1 reads SNHLY; CDR2 reads FYNNEI. V shed 9 bases, J shed 6 bases, and the junction held 12 bases outside the gene matches. The CDR3 runs 15 residues. The chain's CDR3 is CASRRGGGNPGELFF. The CDR3 region has the DNA TGTGCCAGTCGCCGGGGGGGAGGGAATCCCGGGGAGCTGTTTTTT.

The rearrangement links TRBV18 to TRBJ1-1; D gene ambiguous. Germline V CDR1 and CDR2: KGHSH, LQKENI. V shed 1 base and J shed 1 base, with 4 bases lying between them. The CDR3 loop spans 13 amino acids. Here the CDR3 reads CASSPQANTEAFF. CDR3 DNA: TGTGCCAGCTCACCACAGGCGAACACTGAAGCTTTCTTT. The variable domain in full, completed from reference TRBV18 and TRBJ1-1, reads NAGVMQNPRHLVRRRGQEARLRCSPMKGHSHVYWYRQLPEEGLKFMVYLQKENIIDESGMPKERFSAEFPKEGPSILRIQQVVRGDSAAYFCASSPQANTEAFFGQGTRLTVV.

The table lists this clone with a count of one. This chain joins TRBV5-4 and TRBJ2-6; D remains unclear. The CDR3 covers 16 residues. Trimming took off 4 bases at V and 1 base at J, with 12 bases between the two ends. Germline CDR1 is SGHNT and CDR2 is YYREEE (reference sequence). Written as DNA, the CDR3 is TGTGCCAGCAGCCAGGAGAAGCAATCTGGGGCCAACGTCCTGACTTTC. It yields the protein CASSQEKQSGANVLTF.

This rearrangement joins TRBV7-2 to TRBJ1-2; no clear D gene. CDR1 and CDR2 from the germline V gene are SGHTA and FQGNSA. The CDR3 sequence is 13 residues long. Deletions cut 2 bases from V and 6 bases from J, with 10 bases between. CDR3 nucleotides: TGTGCCAGCAGCTTAACGACCCGGGATGGCTACACCTTC. Encoded protein: CASSLTTRDGYTF. The whole variable domain, remainder taken from reference TRBV7-2 and TRBJ1-2, is GAGVSQSPSNKVTEKGKDVELRCDPISGHTALYWYRQSLGQGLEFLIYFQGNSAPDKSGLPSDRFSAERTGGSVSTLTIQRTQQEDSAVYLCASSLTTRDGYTFGSGTRLTVV.

The chain joins TRBV2 to TRBJ2-7; 11 nucleotides line up with TRBD1. The CDR3 runs to 17 residues. The germline V gene has CDR1 SNHLY and CDR2 FYNNEI. J gave up 1 base and V 2 bases, and 7 bases lay outside the gene matches. The CDR3 DNA follows: TGTGCCAGCAGTGAAAGGACAGGGGGCGGGAGATCCTACGAGCAGTACTTC. This sequence encodes CASSERTGGGRSYEQYF.

The V gene is TRBV28, the J gene TRBJ1-6; 11 nucleotides match TRBD1. This CDR3 region has 16 residues. Looked up from germline, CDR1 is MDHEN and CDR2 is SYDVKM. The V gene end was trimmed by 7 bases and the J gene end by 10 bases; junction bases not matched to a gene: 12. The CDR3 nucleotides read TGTGCCAGCAAACCTGGGACAGGGGGGAGGTGGTCACCCCTCCACTTT. Its translation is CASKPGTGGRWSPLHF.

The chain employs TRBV5-1 and TRBJ1-1; no firm D call. This CDR3 has 14 amino acids. The V end lost 5 bases, the J end lost 7 bases, and 18 bases lay between the germline ends. Per the germline V gene, CDR1 is SGHRS and CDR2 is YFSETQ. The CDR3 DNA is TGCGCCAGCAGGCCGGGAGACTTATCCCGTGAAGCTTTCTTT. Protein product: CASRPGDLSREAFF.

This chain connects TRBV5-1 to TRBJ2-2; 10 bases are shared with TRBD2. Germline-derived CDR1 and CDR2 are SGHRS and YFSETQ. CDR3 length: 16 residues. The V segment lost 2 bases and the J segment 4 bases; nucleotides outside the gene matches: 5. CDR3 region: CASSFKREGRTGELFF. The CDR3, as DNA: TGCGCCAGCAGCTTCAAGCGGGAGGGCCGCACCGGGGAGCTGTTTTTT.

This clone was observed a handful of times. The chain carries TRBV7-2 and TRBJ1-5; 11 bases fit TRBD1. This CDR3 contains 14 residues. Germline V gene data show CDR1 as SGHTA and CDR2 as FQGNSA. With 5 bases clipped from V and 5 bases from J, the junction kept 2 bases outside the gene matches. CDR3 bases: TGTGCCAGCAGCCGGACAGGGGGCGATCAGCCCCAGCATTTT. Its protein is CASSRTGGDQPQHF.

The chain recombines TRBV7-8 with TRBJ1-1; D might be TRBD1 (5 bases). CDR3 size: 15 residues. CDR1 SGHVS and CDR2 FQNEAQ come from the germline V gene. Trimming took off 1 base at V and 1 base at J, with 10 bases between the two ends. CDR3 residues: CASSLGLGTNTEAFF. In DNA form, the CDR3 reads TGTGCCAGCAGCTTAGGGCTGGGGACGAACACTGAAGCTTTCTTT.

CDR3 bases: TGTGCCAGTAGCCAAGCGGGCCAGGGGAGGTCAGGCAATCAGCCCCAGCATTTT. Its translation: CASSQAGQGRSGNQPQHF. This chain links TRBV19 with TRBJ1-5; a possible D gene is TRBD1 (6 bases). This CDR3 comprises 18 residues. Germline CDR1 and CDR2: LNHDA and SQIVND (reference sequence). Trimming took off 6 bases at V and 2 bases at J, with 23 bases between the two ends.

The genes are TRBV2 and TRBJ1-5; 10 bases are shared with TRBD1. Germline-derived CDR1 and CDR2 are SNHLY and FYNNEI. CDR3 length: 15 amino acids. Unmatched junction bases numbered 6, after V lost 6 bases and J lost 4 bases. The CDR3 region is CASRERQGANQPQHF. The CDR3, as DNA: TGTGCCAGCAGAGAGCGACAGGGGGCGAATCAGCCCCAGCATTTT.

The genes are TRBV7-9 and TRBJ2-5, with D perhaps given as TRBD1 or TRBD2 (5 bases each). CDR1 SEHNR and CDR2 FQNEAQ come from the germline V gene (reference sequence). The CDR3 contains 14 residues. Trimming took off 5 bases at V and 4 bases at J, with 14 bases between the two ends. The CDR3 DNA is TGTGCCAGCAGCCGGGACGGCCCCCGAGAGACCCAGTACTTC. This translates into CASSRDGPRETQYF.

In this sample, this clone turned up a few times. The chain uses TRBV28 and TRBJ1-2, with TRBD1 as a possible D gene (5 bases). Between the trimmed V and J ends, which lost 4 bases and 8 bases, there was a span of 17 bases. CDR1 and CDR2 (germline): MDHEN, SYDVKM. The CDR3 has 14 residues. The CDR3 DNA follows: TGTGCCAGCAGTTCGACCTCAGGGTATCCGGGCTACACCTTC. Its translation is CASSSTSGYPGYTF.

This chain joins TRBV2 and TRBJ1-2, with 7 bases matching TRBD1. The V and J ends lost 9 bases and 7 bases, in that order; junction bases with no gene match: 8. The CDR3 extends over 12 amino acids. Germline V gene lookup returns CDR1 SNHLY and CDR2 FYNNEI. The CDR3 spells CAREDRSRGYTF. CDR3 DNA sequence: TGTGCCAGAGAGGACAGGTCTCGTGGCTACACCTTC.

The chain links TRBV7-9 to TRBJ1-2; D gene unclear. CDR1 SEHNR and CDR2 FQNEAQ come from the germline V gene (reference sequence). The CDR3 sequence is 12 residues long. V lost 3 bases to trimming and J lost 3 bases, with 5 bases between them. The CDR3 DNA sequence: TGTGCCAGCAGCTTTGACTACTATGGCTACACCTTC. Translated: CASSFDYYGYTF.

The genes are TRBV7-8 and TRBJ2-7; 9 bases are shared with TRBD2. V was pared by 1 base and J by 1 base, with 5 bases of the junction left unmatched. CDR1 is SGHVS and CDR2 is FQNEAQ in the germline V gene. The CDR3 consists of 16 residues. CDR3 DNA: TGTGCCAGCAGCTTAGTTCTAGCGGGAAATTCCTACGAGCAGTACTTC. This gives the protein CASSLVLAGNSYEQYF.

V and J are TRBV30 and TRBJ2-7; TRBD1 is a possible D gene (5 bases). Deletions cut 5 bases from V and 7 bases from J, with 21 bases between. Germline values: CDR1 GTSNPN, CDR2 SVGIG (reference sequence). The CDR3 is 14 residues long. The CDR3 reads CAWSIGHIQGEQYF. Written as DNA, the CDR3 is TGTGCCTGGTCGATCGGGCACATTCAGGGAGAGCAGTACTTC.

This chain uses TRBV2 with TRBJ1-4; possible D gene TRBD1, 5 bases. The CDR3 runs to 13 residues. From germline, CDR1 is SNHLY and CDR2 FYNNEI. V was cut by 8 bases and J by 3 bases, with 10 bases left in between. CDR3 DNA: TGTGCCAGCCTGGGCAGGGCTAATGAAAAACTGTTTTTT. Its protein is CASLGRANEKLFF. The variable domain in full, completed from reference TRBV2 and TRBJ1-4, reads EPEVTQTPSHQVTQMGQEVILRCVPISNHLYFYWYRQILGQKVEFLVSFYNNEISEKSEIFDDQFSVERPDGSNFTLKIRSTKLEDSAMYFCASLGRANEKLFFGSGTQLSVL.

This chain links TRBV4-3 with TRBJ2-5; 10 positions agree with TRBD2. Trimming removed 3 bases from V and 3 bases from J; junction bases left unmatched: 4. Germline lookup yields CDR1 LGHNA and CDR2 YSLEER. The CDR3 runs 15 residues. The CDR3 loop is CASSQTGTSEETQYF. The CDR3 DNA follows: TGCGCCAGCAGCCAGACCGGGACTAGCGAAGAGACCCAGTACTTC.